These 26 T cell receptor beta chains share one sample of origin, sequenced in a study of T-cell memory formation after mild COVID-19. TCRdb independently ran MiXCR on the 5' RACE reads; one entry per CDR3 protein. The table has under 50,000 distinct CDR3 sequences, around 25% seen once. Sequenced input: PBMCs or a T cell subset sorted from them (not recorded which). These TCRs come from a man aged 18 to 29 who had mild COVID-19 (a few samples of this study predate the infection). Cell type and time point are not known.

This clonotype was counted only a few times. The chain is built from TRBV27 and TRBJ2-7; 10 bases are a match to TRBD1. CDR3 length: 15 amino acids. The germline V gene has CDR1 MNHEY and CDR2 SMNVEV (reference sequence). The J segment lost 2 bases and the V segment lost 5 bases, leaving 6 bases of the junction unmatched. The CDR3 DNA reads TGTGCCAGCAGTACTCGGGACAGGGGACCCTACGAGCAGTACTTC. This translates into CASSTRDRGPYEQYF.

This chain uses TRBV4-3 with TRBJ1-4, with 8 bases that match TRBD1. This CDR3 is built from 12 residues. Trimming cost V 1 base and J 14 bases; bases outside gene matches: 3. From germline, CDR1 is LGHNA and CDR2 YSLEER. DNA of the CDR3: TGCGCCAGCAGCCAAGTACAGGGGGGGCTGTTTTTT. It specifies CASSQVQGGLFF.

This chain joins TRBV12-3 or TRBV12-4 and TRBJ1-1; TRBD1 is a possible D gene (5 bases). The CDR3 sequence is 13 residues long. V lost 6 bases and J 4 bases, leaving 12 bases between the germline ends. CDR3 DNA sequence: TGTGCCAGCAGGGTCGGGGGAGGCACTGAAGCTTTCTTT. Residues: CASRVGGGTEAFF.

A few counts support this clonotype. V and J are TRBV11-2 and TRBJ2-3; TRBD2 aligns across 13 bases. Germline CDR1 is SGHAT and CDR2 is FQNNGV. The CDR3 sequence is 17 residues long. J lost 3 bases, V lost 2 bases, and 5 bases had no gene match. CDR3 sequence reads: CASSLRTSGGYTDTQYF. The CDR3 DNA reads as TGTGCCAGCAGCTTAAGGACTAGCGGGGGATATACAGATACGCAGTATTTT.

This clonotype was seen at least ten times. The chain employs TRBV5-1 and TRBJ2-1, with unresolved D. Deletions cut 2 bases from V and 2 bases from J, with 11 bases between. CDR1 and CDR2 from the germline V gene are SGHRS and YFSETQ. The CDR3 sequence is 15 residues long. The CDR3 loop is CASSFGALTYNEQFF. CDR3 sequence (DNA): TGCGCCAGCAGCTTCGGAGCCTTGACCTACAATGAGCAGTTCTTC.

This clonotype was observed many times. V gene TRBV4-3 combines with J gene TRBJ1-1; D remains ambiguous. The V end lost 1 base, the J end lost 7 bases, and 16 bases lay between the germline ends. Germline assignment: CDR1 LGHNA and CDR2 YSLEER. CDR3 length equals 15 residues. As DNA, the CDR3 is TGCGCCAGCAGCCAAGGATCGGGGTTCAGTAGTGAAGCTTTCTTT. Its protein is CASSQGSGFSSEAFF.

V is TRBV4-3 and J is TRBJ2-2; possibly TRBD2 for D (6 bases). Trimming took off 4 bases at V and 2 bases at J, with 11 bases between the two ends. The CDR3 contains 15 residues. The germline CDR1 and CDR2 sequences are LGHNA and YSLEER. The CDR3: CASSLRDSNTGELFF. DNA for the CDR3: TGCGCCAGCAGCCTCCGGGACTCTAACACCGGGGAGCTGTTTTTT.

The chain uses TRBV18 and TRBJ2-1; D is undetermined. V gave up 0 bases and J gave up 5 bases, with 5 bases separating them. Germline loops: CDR1 KGHSH, CDR2 LQKENI. This CDR3 has 13 residues. The CDR3 DNA reads TGTGCCAGCTCACCACCGTGGGACAATGAGCAGTTCTTC. Residues: CASSPPWDNEQFF.

The CDR3 DNA is TGCAGTGCTAGAGATAGGCAGCGGGCCTACAATGAGCAGTTCTTC. Encoded protein: CSARDRQRAYNEQFF. This sequence joins TRBV20-1 and TRBJ2-1, with a possible D match to TRBD2 (6 bases). CDR1 and CDR2 (germline): DFQATT, SNEGSKA (reference sequence). The CDR3 contains 15 residues. Trimming cost V 0 bases and J 2 bases, with 11 bases left between them.

This clonotype was observed a few times. The CDR3 DNA sequence: TGCGCCAGCAGCCGGACGGCTTTCTTT. This gives the protein CASSRTAFF. The V and J genes are TRBV5-1 and TRBJ1-1, with D unresolved. CDR3 length equals 9 residues. The germline V gene has CDR1 SGHRS and CDR2 YFSETQ. Trimming removed 4 bases at V and 11 bases at J, with 6 bases between.

This sequence joins TRBV7-8 and TRBJ1-1, with 7 bases lining up with TRBD1. The CDR3 runs to 16 residues. The V and J ends lost 6 bases and 3 bases, in that order; junction bases with no gene match: 13. Germline-derived CDR1 and CDR2 are SGHVS and FQNEAQ. For the CDR3, the DNA is TGTGCCAGCAGTTCATGGAGCAGGGGGGCGTACACTGAAGCTTTCTTT. This encodes CASSSWSRGAYTEAFF.

The chain couples TRBV11-2 to TRBJ1-2; 10 bases match TRBD1. In germline, CDR1 is SGHAT, CDR2 FQNNGV. V lost 6 bases and J lost 7; bases outside the gene matches: 8. The CDR3 is 14 amino acids. The CDR3 protein is CASRPGQGVSGYTF. CDR3 bases: TGTGCCAGCAGACCTGGACAGGGGGTTAGTGGCTACACCTTC.

This clonotype has only a few counts. The chain uses TRBV7-9 and TRBJ2-5, with D hard to call. CDR1 is SEHNR, CDR2 FQNEAQ, per germline (reference sequence). V gave up 6 bases and J gave up 1 base, with 12 bases separating them. This CDR3 contains 14 residues. The CDR3 spells CASRADGFQETQYF. CDR3 bases: TGTGCCAGCAGGGCGGACGGTTTCCAAGAGACCCAGTACTTC.

This chain joins TRBV27 and TRBJ2-7; a weak D match, TRBD1 (5 bases). CDR3 length: 15 amino acids. Germline lookup yields CDR1 MNHEY and CDR2 SMNVEV (reference sequence). V was clipped by 3 bases and J by 4 bases, with 16 bases between them. The CDR3 loop is CASSFATGRVYEQYF. The CDR3 DNA follows: TGTGCCAGCAGTTTCGCCACGGGCAGGGTATACGAGCAGTACTTC.

This clonotype was seen a few times. This sequence joins TRBV4-2 and TRBJ1-2, with TRBD1 matching over 10 bases. V lost 4 bases to trimming and J lost 3 bases; unmatched junction nucleotides: 8. This CDR3 region has 16 residues. Germline V gives CDR1 LGHNA, CDR2 YNFKEQ. CDR3 bases: TGTGCCAGCAGCCTCACGATTGGGACAGGGGACTATGGCTACACCTTC. The encoded protein is CASSLTIGTGDYGYTF.

V gene TRBV7-8 combines with J gene TRBJ2-6; 7 bases are a match to TRBD2. CDR3 length: 16 amino acids. V gave up 0 bases and J gave up 4 bases; unmatched junction bases: 3. Germline CDR1 SGHVS, CDR2 FQNEAQ. The CDR3 DNA follows: TGTGCCAGCAGCTTAGCTTGGCGGGAGGGGGCCAACGTCCTGACTTTC. This translates into CASSLAWREGANVLTF.

This clonotype is classed as medium-sized. The rearrangement joins TRBV20-1 to TRBJ2-1; D is ambiguous. Germline values: CDR1 DFQATT, CDR2 SNEGSKA (reference sequence). Trimming took off 0 bases at V and 0 bases at J, with 9 bases between the two ends. The CDR3 loop spans 15 amino acids. The CDR3 bases are TGCAGTGCTAGAGATTTGACCACCTCCTACAATGAGCAGTTCTTC. This codes for CSARDLTTSYNEQFF.

The rearrangement joins TRBV7-2 to TRBJ2-1, with 7 nucleotides matching TRBD1. V gave up 5 bases and J gave up 8 bases; unmatched junction bases: 9. The germline CDR1 and CDR2 sequences are SGHTA and FQGNSA. This CDR3 has 14 amino acids. CDR3 sequence reads: CASSLRGPRDEQFF. The CDR3 DNA reads TGTGCCAGCAGCCTGAGGGGGCCTAGGGATGAGCAGTTCTTC.

J is TRBJ2-5 and V is TRBV11-3; tentatively, D is TRBD1 (5 bases). V was pared by 0 bases and J by 0 bases, with 5 bases between. Germline CDR1 is SGHNT and CDR2 is YENEEA. This CDR3 is built from 14 residues. The CDR3 sequence is CASSLDRDQETQYF. The CDR3 DNA reads TGTGCCAGCAGCTTAGACAGGGACCAAGAGACCCAGTACTTC. Full variable domain (remainder filled in from reference TRBV11-3 and TRBJ2-5): EAGVVQSPRYKIIEKKQPVAFWCNPISGHNTLYWYLQNLGQGPELLIRYENEEAVDDSQLPKDRFSAERLKGVDSTLKIQPAELGDSAVYLCASSLDRDQETQYFGPGTRLLVL.

This clonotype has only a few counts. The chain employs TRBV5-1 and TRBJ2-1; D possibly corresponds to TRBD2 (6 bases). This CDR3 has 15 amino acids. The germline V and J ends were trimmed by 0 bases and 8 bases, with 15 bases remaining between them. Germline CDR1 reads SGHRS; CDR2 reads YFSETQ. CDR3 sequence: CASSLGGLPGDEQFF. The CDR3 DNA reads TGCGCCAGCAGCTTGGGGGGACTCCCGGGCGATGAGCAGTTCTTC. Supplemented by reference TRBV5-1 and TRBJ2-1, the full variable domain reads KAGVTQTPRYLIKTRGQQVTLSCSPISGHRSVSWYQQTPGQGLQFLFEYFSETQRNKGNFPGRFSGRQFSNSRSEMNVSTLELGDSALYLCASSLGGLPGDEQFFGPGTRLTVL.

This clonotype turned up a few times. This chain uses TRBV7-9 with TRBJ2-5; D uncertain. Trimming shortened V by 1 base and J by 1 base, and 10 bases separated the two germline ends. The CDR3 loop spans 15 amino acids. Germline V gives CDR1 SEHNR, CDR2 FQNEAQ (reference sequence). The CDR3 DNA follows: TGTGCCAGCAGCTTAGGCAGGCTATTCCAAGAGACCCAGTACTTC. Translated: CASSLGRLFQETQYF.

This clonotype was detected only a few times. The rearrangement joins TRBV7-9 to TRBJ2-5, with D perhaps matching TRBD2 (7 bases). Between the trimmed V and J ends, which lost 1 base and 1 base, there was a span of 16 bases. The CDR3 has 17 amino acids. Germline CDR1 SEHNR, CDR2 FQNEAQ (reference sequence). The CDR3 DNA follows: TGTGCCAGCAGCTTAGGTCACTTCGGGGGGCCCCAAGAGACCCAGTACTTC. Its protein product is CASSLGHFGGPQETQYF.

The J gene is TRBJ2-3, the V gene TRBV7-6; 7 nucleotides align to TRBD2. The CDR3 sequence is 14 residues long. With V trimmed by 3 bases and J by 3 bases, 3 bases remained unmatched. Germline V gives CDR1 SGHVS, CDR2 FNYEAQ. CDR3 in DNA: TGTGCCAGCAGCTTTTACGGGGGGACAGATACGCAGTATTTT. Its translation is CASSFYGGTDTQYF.

The chain is built from TRBV29-1 and TRBJ2-3; 11 nucleotides match TRBD2. This CDR3 contains 15 residues. Germline V lookup: CDR1 SQVTM, CDR2 ANQGSEA. Germline trimming cut 8 bases from V and 0 bases from J; bases unmatched to any gene: 7. CDR3 sequence reads: CSTTGLADSTDTQYF. The CDR3 DNA follows: TGCAGCACGACGGGACTAGCGGATAGCACAGATACGCAGTATTTT.

This clonotype was observed many times. The chain has TRBV10-3 and TRBJ2-7; TRBD1 aligns across 8 bases. The germline CDR1 and CDR2 sequences are ENHRY and SYGVKD. The junction had 8 bases not matched to a gene; V was cut back by 8 bases and J by 5 bases. The CDR3 spans 13 residues. As DNA, the CDR3 is TGTGCCATCGCGGACAGGGTAATCCACGAGCAGTACTTC. Protein: CAIADRVIHEQYF.

This clonotype showed up just a few times. The chain recombines TRBV24-1 with TRBJ2-5; D remains ambiguous. Trimming took off 0 bases at V and 5 bases at J, with 9 bases between the two ends. CDR1 and CDR2 (germline): KGHDR, SFDVKD. The CDR3 runs to 14 residues. The CDR3 nucleotides read TGTGCCACCAGTGATTTGGACGACCCGGAGACCCAGTACTTC. Encoded protein: CATSDLDDPETQYF.